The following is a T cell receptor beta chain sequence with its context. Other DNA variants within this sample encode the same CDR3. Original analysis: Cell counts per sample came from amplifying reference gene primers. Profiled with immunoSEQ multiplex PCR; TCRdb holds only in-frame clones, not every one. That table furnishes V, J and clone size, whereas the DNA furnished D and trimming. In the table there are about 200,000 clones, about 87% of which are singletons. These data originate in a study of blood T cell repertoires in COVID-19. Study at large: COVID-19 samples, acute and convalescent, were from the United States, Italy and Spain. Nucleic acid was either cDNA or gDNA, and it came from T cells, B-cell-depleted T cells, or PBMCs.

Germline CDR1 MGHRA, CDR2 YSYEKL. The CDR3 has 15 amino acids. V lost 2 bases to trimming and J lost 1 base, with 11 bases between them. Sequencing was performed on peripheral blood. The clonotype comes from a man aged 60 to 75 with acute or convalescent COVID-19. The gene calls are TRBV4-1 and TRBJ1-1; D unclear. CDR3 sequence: CASSQSGERNTEAFF. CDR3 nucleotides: TGCGCCAGCAGCCAAAGCGGGGAACGGAACACTGAAGCTTTCTTT.